This T cell receptor (beta chain) was recorded in a study of CD8+CD57+ T cells in acquired aplastic anemia. For CDR3 and TCR beta VDJ profiling, genomic DNA was the template used. From the reads, TCRdb called clonotypes with MiXCR, one entry per CDR3 protein. The sample lists about 110,000 distinct CDR3 sequences; 50% to 65% were seen once. Study findings and constraints: Controls did not differ significantly from patients in CD8+ Simpson's diversity.

This clonotype was detected many times. Its antigen is not identified. This CDR3 is built from 13 residues. Between the trimmed V and J ends, which lost 0 bases and 1 base, there was a span of 2 bases. Germline assignment: CDR1 SGDLS and CDR2 YYNGEE. This chain uses TRBV9 with TRBJ1-3; D unresolved. Sequencing was performed on sorted CD4+, CD8+, or CD8+CD57+ T cells (not recorded which) from PBMCs. This sequence originates from a human donor in good health, serving as a control. The CDR3 DNA follows: TGTGCCAGCAGCGTAGGGTCTGGAAACACCATATATTTT. Translating gives CASSVGSGNTIYF.